This TCR beta chain was identified in a study of blood T cell repertoires in COVID-19 (dated by TCRdb to about 2020). Regarding the research as a whole: Samples covering the acute and convalescent phases of COVID-19 were provided by collaborators in the United States, Italy and Spain. The material from the prospective study consisted of cDNA or gDNA derived from T cells, B-cell-depleted T cells, or PBMCs. The dataset comprised deeply sampled blood TCRbeta repertoires from subjects exposed to, actively infected with, or recovered from COVID-19. The repertoires were made available in a free public database intended to serve as a resource for research on the immune response to SARS-CoV-2. Samples came from the ongoing ImmuneRACE study (first 160 participants) plus 1,254 subjects from 6 global collaborators. A de-identified subject ID, COVID-19 status, age in years and sex were almost always included in the sample metadata. Where HLA class I and class II types were available, the types were taken from metadata supplied by the sample provider, not from assay-based typing.

Participants in the prospective study were enrolled through a virtual design, were aged roughly 18 to 100 years, and lived in approximately 25 United States geographic areas. To assign participants to cohorts, the prospective study relied on clinical history that participants themselves reported in a screening survey and a study questionnaire. Each participant in the prospective study had whole blood, serum and a nasopharyngeal or oropharyngeal swab collected by mobile phlebotomists. Over a roughly 2-month period, participants in the prospective study had the option of providing additional blood draws and questionnaires. Before DNA extraction, blood samples from the prospective study were shipped at room temperature or frozen. The immunoSEQ Assay, a bias-controlled multiplex PCR, was used to amplify TCRbeta CDR3 regions from genomic DNA. Per the authors' processing: The number of nucleated cells in each sample was estimated by amplification of reference gene primers within the assay. To quantify the absolute abundance of each unique TCRbeta CDR3 rearrangement, sequence reads were collapsed and filtered. For each sample, productive Simpson clonality was calculated as the square root of Simpson's diversity index across productive rearrangements. As stored in TCRdb, this immuneACCESS dataset retains in-frame rearrangements with V and J assigned. A fraction of the clones does not appear; measured against another copy, unresolved V genes explain less than half of the discrepancy, and the remainder lacks a known reason. V and J calls and clone size are those listed in that table; D and trimming were worked out from the DNA. This sample has some 410,000 clones in its table, and roughly 90% of those were observed once. More than 0.9% of the sample rests with the top ten.

About this clone itself: This clone's antigen is unknown. No base quality values were provided; no much bigger clone lies one nucleotide off.

Reading from cysteine to phenylalanine, the CDR3 counts 16 amino acids. The sequence is cut down to CDR3 DNA, 48 bases in frame from base 1. V is cut by 5 bases and J by 0 bases, and the space between the germline ends is 17 bases. From a lookup of the germline V gene, CDR1 and CDR2 are SGHTA and FQGTGA. Beyond this particular receptor, the publication reports: The quantity of clinical and demographic metadata differed by source and by participant and was supplied without curation.

The clonotype was recovered from a woman under 40 with acute COVID-19. This sequence uses TRBV7-3 and TRBJ2-7; a weak D assignment points to TRBD2 (6 bases agree). Input material: PBMCs or T cells enriched from blood (not recorded which). The nucleotide sequence is given as TGTGCCAGCAGCCCGACGGGGGATCCGGGCTCCTACGAGCAGTACTTC. Its translation is CASSPTGDPGSYEQYF.